What follows is one TCR beta chain and its context. The antigen it binds to is not known. Per-base qualities were not stored, and no clone one base away is much larger. Each collaborating institution followed its own protocols to collect whole blood in K2EDTA tubes. For TCRbeta analysis, collaborator samples were shipped as frozen whole blood, as isolated PBMCs, or as DNA extracted from either sample type. Deletion took 0 bases off V and 9 bases off J, with a span of 15 bases between the germline ends. Including the terminal cysteine and phenylalanine, the CDR3 comprises 16 residues. The only DNA kept is the CDR3, 48 bases in frame from the first base. Via the germline V gene (reference sequence), CDR1 is LGHDT and CDR2 YNNKEL. These data originate in a study of blood T cell repertoires in COVID-19 (TCRdb year 2020). For the study in its entirety: The collaborator samples originated in the United States, Italy and Spain and spanned the acute and convalescent phases of COVID-19. Samples were obtained from the ongoing ImmuneRACE study (first 160 participants) and from over a thousand subjects provided by 6 global collaborators. The prospective study material was composed of cDNA or gDNA derived from T cells, B-cell-depleted T cells, or PBMCs. A de-identified subject ID, COVID-19 status, age in years and sex were almost always included in the sample metadata. Where available, HLA class I and class II types were taken from metadata supplied by the sample provider and were not determined by assay-based typing. The dataset comprised deeply sampled blood TCRbeta repertoires from subjects exposed to, actively infected with, or recovered from COVID-19. A freely available public database, intended as a resource for researchers studying the immune response to SARS-CoV-2, is where the repertoires were released. General conclusions and limits of the study: How much clinical and demographic metadata was included differed by source and by participant, and the metadata was provided uncurated.

TCRbeta CDR3 regions were amplified from genomic DNA using the immunoSEQ Assay, a bias-controlled multiplex PCR. The original pipeline was this. Nucleated cell counts per sample were estimated from amplification of reference gene primers within the assay. To quantify the absolute abundance of each unique TCRbeta CDR3 rearrangement, sequence reads were collapsed and filtered. Productive Simpson clonality was computed per sample as the square root of Simpson's diversity index over productive rearrangements. Imported from immuneACCESS, the table was reduced by TCRdb to in-frame sequences with V and J called. These copies leave out some clones; in studies compared against another copy, an unresolved V gene accounts for under half, and the cause of the remainder is not known. V, J and clone size reflect that table, while D and trimming were determined from the DNA. Recorded for this sample are roughly 100,000 clones; around nine tenths of them occurred a single time. In total, the top ten clones hold roughly a sixth of the sample.

Rearrangement joined TRBV3-1 (or the pseudogene TRBV3-2) to TRBJ1-6; the D region possibly corresponds to TRBD1 (6 bases align). The specimen was peripheral blood. The clonotype originates from a woman of 80 years or more with acute or convalescent COVID-19. Here the CDR3 is given as CASSQEGGGAGSPLHF. At the DNA level, the sequence is TGTGCCAGCAGCCAAGAAGGTGGGGGGGCGGGTTCACCCCTCCACTTT.